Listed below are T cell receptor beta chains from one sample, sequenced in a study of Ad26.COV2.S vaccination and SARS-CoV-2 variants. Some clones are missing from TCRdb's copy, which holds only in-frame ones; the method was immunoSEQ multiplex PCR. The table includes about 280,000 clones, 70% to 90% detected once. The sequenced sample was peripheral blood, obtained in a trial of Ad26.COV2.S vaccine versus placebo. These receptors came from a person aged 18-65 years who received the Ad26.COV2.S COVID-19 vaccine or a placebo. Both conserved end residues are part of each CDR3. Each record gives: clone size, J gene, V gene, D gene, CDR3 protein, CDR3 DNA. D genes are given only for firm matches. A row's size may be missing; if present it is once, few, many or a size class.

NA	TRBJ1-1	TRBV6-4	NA	CASSYEAGLAEAFF	TGTGCCAGCAGTTATGAAGCAGGGCTCGCTGAAGCTTTCTTT
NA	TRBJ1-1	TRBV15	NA	CATKSGAFGTEAFF	TGTGCCACCAAATCAGGGGCATTCGGGACTGAAGCTTTCTTT
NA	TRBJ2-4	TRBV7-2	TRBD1	CASSLDRGHENQYF	TGTGCCAGCAGCTTAGACAGGGGGCATGAAAATCAGTACTTC
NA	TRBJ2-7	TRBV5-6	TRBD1	CASMRQGGREQYF	TGTGCCAGCATGCGACAGGGGGGGAGAGAGCAGTACTTC
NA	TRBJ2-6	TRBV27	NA	CASRSLEGANVLTF	TGTGCCAGCCGTTCTCTCGAAGGGGCCAACGTCCTGACTTTC
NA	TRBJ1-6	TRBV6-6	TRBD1	CASSTGVENSPLHF	TGTGCCAGCAGTACAGGGGTCGAGAATTCACCCCTCCACTTT
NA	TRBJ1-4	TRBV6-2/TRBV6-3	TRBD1	CASSPDRGGEKLFF	TGTGCCAGCAGTCCCGACAGGGGAGGCGAAAAACTGTTTTTT
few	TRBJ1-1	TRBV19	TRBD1	CASTTTGRRGTEAFF	TGTGCCAGTACCACGACAGGGAGACGAGGGACTGAAGCTTTCTTT
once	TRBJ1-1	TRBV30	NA	CATSGRVAMNTEAFF	TGTGCCACGTCCGGGAGGGTGGCAATGAACACTGAAGCTTTCTTT
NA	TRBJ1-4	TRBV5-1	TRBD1	CASSSAQGANEKLFF	TGCGCCAGCAGCTCCGCACAGGGGGCTAATGAAAAACTGTTTTTT
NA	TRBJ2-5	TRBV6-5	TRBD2	CASSPRGGGETQYF	TGTGCCAGCAGTCCCCGTGGGGGAGGGGAGACCCAGTACTTC
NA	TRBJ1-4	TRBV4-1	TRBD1	CASSQEQGATNEKLFF	TGCGCCAGCAGCCAAGAACAGGGGGCAACTAATGAAAAACTGTTTTTT
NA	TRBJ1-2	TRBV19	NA	CASSIVYRNYGYTF	TGTGCCAGTAGTATAGTTTACCGGAACTATGGCTACACCTTC
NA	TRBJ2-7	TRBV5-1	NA	CASSPVGYEQYF	TGCGCCAGCAGCCCGGTTGGCTACGAGCAGTACTTC
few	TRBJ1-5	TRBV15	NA	CATSSADPVSNQPQHF	TGTGCCACCAGCAGCGCCGACCCGGTTAGCAATCAGCCCCAGCATTTT
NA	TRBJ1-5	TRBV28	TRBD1	CASSGDRAYSNQPQHF	TGTGCCAGCAGTGGGGACAGGGCCTATAGCAATCAGCCCCAGCATTTT
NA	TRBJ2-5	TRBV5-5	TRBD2	CASSFRPGLAGEETQYF	TGTGCCAGCAGCTTCCGACCGGGACTAGCGGGAGAAGAGACCCAGTACTTC
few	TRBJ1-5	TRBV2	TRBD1	CASSRQGRNQPQHF	TGTGCCAGCAGCCGACAGGGGAGGAATCAGCCCCAGCATTTT
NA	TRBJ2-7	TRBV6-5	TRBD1	CASRSTGATYEQYF	TGTGCCAGCAGATCGACAGGGGCGACCTACGAGCAGTACTTC
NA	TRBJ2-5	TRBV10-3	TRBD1	CAISSGLGTAGQETQYF	TGTGCCATCAGTTCGGGGTTGGGGACAGCCGGACAAGAGACCCAGTACTTC
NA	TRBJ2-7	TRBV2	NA	CASSEEGTKTIGISYEQYF	TGTGCCAGCAGTGAGGAGGGGACCAAAACAATCGGGATATCCTACGAGCAGTACTTC
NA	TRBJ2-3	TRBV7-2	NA	CASSPIGTEGDTQYF	TGTGCCAGCAGCCCAATCGGGACTGAAGGGGATACGCAGTATTTT
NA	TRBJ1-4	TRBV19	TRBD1	CASGDRATNEKLFF	TGTGCCAGTGGGGACAGGGCAACTAATGAAAAACTGTTTTTT
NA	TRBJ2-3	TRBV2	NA	CASTYGTVGDTQYF	TGTGCCAGCACCTACGGAACAGTGGGGGATACGCAGTATTTT
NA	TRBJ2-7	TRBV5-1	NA	CASSFGGDPYEQYF	TGCGCCAGCAGCTTTGGCGGGGACCCCTACGAGCAGTACTTC
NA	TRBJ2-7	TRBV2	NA	CASRRKPLSEQYF	TGTGCCAGCAGGCGAAAGCCGTTAAGCGAGCAGTACTTC
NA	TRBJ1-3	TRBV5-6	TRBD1	CASSLGDSSGNTIYF	TGTGCCAGCAGCTTGGGGGACAGCTCTGGAAACACCATATATTTT
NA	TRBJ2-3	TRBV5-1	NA	CASSLAGGRTDTQYF	TGCGCCAGCAGCTTGGCGGGGGGCCGCACAGATACGCAGTATTTT
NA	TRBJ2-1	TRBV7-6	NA	CASSPEGTLDNEQFF	TGTGCCAGCAGCCCAGAGGGGACGCTGGACAATGAGCAGTTCTTC
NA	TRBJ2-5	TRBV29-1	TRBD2	CSAGLAGHQETQYF	TGCAGCGCGGGACTAGCGGGGCACCAAGAGACCCAGTACTTC
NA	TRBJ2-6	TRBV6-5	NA	CASYSVLGANVLTF	TGTGCCAGTTATTCCGTTTTAGGGGCCAACGTCCTGACTTTC
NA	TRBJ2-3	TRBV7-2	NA	CASSLATGGTDTQYF	TGTGCCAGCAGCTTAGCGACGGGGGGCACAGATACGCAGTATTTT
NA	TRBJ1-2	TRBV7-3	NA	CASSLNGPGSTYGYTF	TGTGCCAGCAGCTTAAACGGGCCGGGGTCAACCTATGGCTACACCTTC
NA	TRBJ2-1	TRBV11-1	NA	CASSSELGSAQFF	TGTGCCAGCAGCTCAGAACTGGGGTCGGCGCAGTTCTTC
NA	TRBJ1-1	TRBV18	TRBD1	CASSPWTGSDTEAFF	TGTGCCAGCTCACCGTGGACAGGGTCGGACACTGAAGCTTTCTTT
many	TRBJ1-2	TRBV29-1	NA	CSVDNNYGYTF	TGCAGCGTCGACAACAACTATGGCTACACCTTC
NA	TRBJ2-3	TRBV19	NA	CASSIDLGFSLSSTDTQYF	TGTGCCAGTAGTATAGATCTGGGTTTTAGCCTATCTAGCACAGATACGCAGTATTTT
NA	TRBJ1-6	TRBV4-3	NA	CASSHDRQPYNSPLHF	TGCGCCAGCAGCCACGATAGACAGCCTTATAATTCACCCCTCCACTTT
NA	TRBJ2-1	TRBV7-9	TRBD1	CAGELGTGGPLGQFF	TGTGCCGGCGAGCTAGGGACAGGGGGCCCCCTCGGGCAGTTCTTC
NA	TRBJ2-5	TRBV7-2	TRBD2	CASSLISLAGERGTQYF	TGTGCCAGCAGCTTAATTTCGCTAGCGGGAGAACGAGGGACCCAGTACTTC
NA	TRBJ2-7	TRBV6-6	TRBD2	CASSYSGSGANYEQYF	TGTGCCAGCAGTTACTCGGGGAGCGGGGCCAACTACGAGCAGTACTTC
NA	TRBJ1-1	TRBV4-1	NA	CASSQSRVQDTEAFF	TGCGCCAGCAGCCAAAGTAGGGTCCAGGACACTGAAGCTTTCTTT
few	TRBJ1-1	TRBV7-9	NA	CASSLERNTEAFF	TGTGCCAGCAGCTTAGAAAGGAACACTGAAGCTTTCTTT
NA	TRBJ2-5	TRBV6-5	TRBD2	CASEDGRAGETQYF	TGTGCCAGCGAAGACGGGAGGGCCGGGGAGACCCAGTACTTC
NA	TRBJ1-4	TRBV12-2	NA	CASRSLFRGGNEKLFF	TGTGCAAGTCGCTCCCTCTTTCGGGGGGGTAATGAAAAACTGTTTTTT
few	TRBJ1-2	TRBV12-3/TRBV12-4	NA	CASSLYRGQGYTF	TGTGCCAGCAGTTTGTACCGGGGGCAAGGCTACACCTTC
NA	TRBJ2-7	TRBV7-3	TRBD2	CASSSLGGAGIYEQYF	TGTGCCAGCAGCTCCCTCGGTGGAGCGGGGATTTACGAGCAGTACTTC
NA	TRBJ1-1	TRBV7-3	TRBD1	CASSRQGLNTEAFF	TGTGCCAGCAGCCGACAGGGGCTGAACACTGAAGCTTTCTTT
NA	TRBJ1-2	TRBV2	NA	CASSGTANYGYTF	TGTGCCAGCAGTGGGACAGCCAACTATGGCTACACCTTC
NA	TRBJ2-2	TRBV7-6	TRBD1	CASSHPLTGTGELFF	TGTGCCAGCAGCCACCCTTTGACAGGGACCGGGGAGCTGTTTTTT
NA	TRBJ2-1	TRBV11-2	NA	CASSLRQGIVNEQFF	TGTGCCAGCAGCTTAAGGCAGGGAATCGTAAATGAGCAGTTCTTC
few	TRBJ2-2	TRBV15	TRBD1	CATSLGTGGPGELFF	TGTGCCACCAGCCTAGGGACAGGGGGGCCCGGGGAGCTGTTTTTT
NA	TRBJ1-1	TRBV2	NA	CASRADRNTEAFF	TGTGCCAGCAGGGCAGACAGGAACACTGAAGCTTTCTTT
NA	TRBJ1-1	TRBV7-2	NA	CASSPRLGWDTEAFF	TGTGCCAGCAGCCCGAGGCTGGGGTGGGACACTGAAGCTTTCTTT
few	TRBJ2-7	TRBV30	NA	CAWSVLRYEQYF	TGTGCCTGGAGTGTACTGCGGTACGAGCAGTACTTC